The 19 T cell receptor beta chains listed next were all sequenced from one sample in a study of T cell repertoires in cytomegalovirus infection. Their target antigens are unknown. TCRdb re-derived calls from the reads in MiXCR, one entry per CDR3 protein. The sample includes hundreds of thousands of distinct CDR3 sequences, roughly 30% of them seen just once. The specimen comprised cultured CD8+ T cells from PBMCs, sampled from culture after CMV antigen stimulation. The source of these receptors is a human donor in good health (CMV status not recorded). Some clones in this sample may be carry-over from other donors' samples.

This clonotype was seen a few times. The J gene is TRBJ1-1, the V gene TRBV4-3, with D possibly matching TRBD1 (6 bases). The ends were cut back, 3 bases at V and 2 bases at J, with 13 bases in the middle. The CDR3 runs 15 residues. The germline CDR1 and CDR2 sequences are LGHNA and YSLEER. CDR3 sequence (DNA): TGCGCCAGCAGCCAGGCGCAGGGGATTAACACTGAAGCTTTCTTT. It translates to CASSQAQGINTEAFF.

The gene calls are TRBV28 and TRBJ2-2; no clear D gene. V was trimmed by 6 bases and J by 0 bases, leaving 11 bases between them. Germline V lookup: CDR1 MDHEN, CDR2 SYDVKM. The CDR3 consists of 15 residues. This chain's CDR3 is CASRPDSTNTGELFF. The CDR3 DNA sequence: TGTGCCAGCAGACCAGACTCAACGAACACCGGGGAGCTGTTTTTT.

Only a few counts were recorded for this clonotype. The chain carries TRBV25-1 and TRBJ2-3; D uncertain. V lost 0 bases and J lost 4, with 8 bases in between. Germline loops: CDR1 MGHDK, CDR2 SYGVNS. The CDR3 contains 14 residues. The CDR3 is CASSEYKDADTQYF. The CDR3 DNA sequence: TGTGCCAGCAGTGAATATAAGGACGCAGATACGCAGTATTTT. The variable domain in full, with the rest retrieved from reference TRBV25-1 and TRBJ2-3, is EADIYQTPRYLVIGTGKKITLECSQTMGHDKMYWYQQDPGMELHLIHYSYGVNSTEKGDLSSESTVSRIRTEHFPLTLESARPSHTSQYLCASSEYKDADTQYFGPGTRLTVL.

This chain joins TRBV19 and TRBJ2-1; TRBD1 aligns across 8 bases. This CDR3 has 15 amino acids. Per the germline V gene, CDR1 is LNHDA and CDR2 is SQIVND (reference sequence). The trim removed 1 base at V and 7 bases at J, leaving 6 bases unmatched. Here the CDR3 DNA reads TGTGCCAGTAGTATAGCAGGGGGCGCTGGGAATGAGCAGTTCTTC. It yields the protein CASSIAGGAGNEQFF. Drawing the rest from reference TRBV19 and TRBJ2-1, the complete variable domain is DGGITQSPKYLFRKEGQNVTLSCEQNLNHDAMYWYRQDPGQGLRLIYYSQIVNDFQKGDIAEGYSVSREKKESFPLTVTSAQKNPTAFYLCASSIAGGAGNEQFFGPGTRLTVL.

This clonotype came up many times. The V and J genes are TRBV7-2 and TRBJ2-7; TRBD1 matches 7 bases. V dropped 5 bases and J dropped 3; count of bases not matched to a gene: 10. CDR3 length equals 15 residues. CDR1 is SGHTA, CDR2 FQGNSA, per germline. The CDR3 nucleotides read TGTGCCAGCAGCAAACTAAGACAGGGAAACTACGAGCAGTACTTC. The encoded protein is CASSKLRQGNYEQYF. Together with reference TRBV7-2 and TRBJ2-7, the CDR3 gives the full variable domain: GAGVSQSPSNKVTEKGKDVELRCDPISGHTALYWYRQSLGQGLEFLIYFQGNSAPDKSGLPSDRFSAERTGGSVSTLTIQRTQQEDSAVYLCASSKLRQGNYEQYFGPGTRLTVT.

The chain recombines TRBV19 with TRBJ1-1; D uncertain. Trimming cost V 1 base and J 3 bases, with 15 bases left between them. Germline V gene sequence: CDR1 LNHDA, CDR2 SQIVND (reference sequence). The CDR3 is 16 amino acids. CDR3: CASSIVERQRYTEAFF. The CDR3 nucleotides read TGTGCCAGTAGTATAGTGGAGAGGCAGCGGTACACTGAAGCTTTCTTT.

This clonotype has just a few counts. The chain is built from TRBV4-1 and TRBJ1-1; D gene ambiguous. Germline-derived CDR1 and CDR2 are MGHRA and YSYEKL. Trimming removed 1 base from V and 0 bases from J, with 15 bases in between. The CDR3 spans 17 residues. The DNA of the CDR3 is TGCGCCAGCAGCCAAGGGGCCGTTATAGAGGTGAACACTGAAGCTTTCTTT. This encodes CASSQGAVIEVNTEAFF.

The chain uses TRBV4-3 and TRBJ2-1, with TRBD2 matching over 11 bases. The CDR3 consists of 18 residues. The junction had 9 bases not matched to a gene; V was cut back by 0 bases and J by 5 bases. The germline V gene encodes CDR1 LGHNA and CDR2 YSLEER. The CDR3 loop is CASSQDPIAGGLNNEQFF. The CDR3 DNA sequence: TGCGCCAGCAGCCAAGATCCTATAGCGGGGGGGCTTAACAATGAGCAGTTCTTC.

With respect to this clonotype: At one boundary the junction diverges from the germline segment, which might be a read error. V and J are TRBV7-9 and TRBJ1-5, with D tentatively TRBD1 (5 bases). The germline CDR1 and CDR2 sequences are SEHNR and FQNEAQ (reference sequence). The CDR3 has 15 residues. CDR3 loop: CANSLGDYSNQPQHF. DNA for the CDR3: TGTGCCAACAGCTTAGGGGATTATAGCAATCAGCCCCAGCATTTT.

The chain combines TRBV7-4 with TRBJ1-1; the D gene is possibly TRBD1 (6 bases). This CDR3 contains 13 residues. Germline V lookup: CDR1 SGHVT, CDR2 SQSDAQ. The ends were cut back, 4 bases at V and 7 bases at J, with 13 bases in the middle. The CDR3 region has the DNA TGTGCCAGCAGCTCAGCGGGACAAATTGAAGCTTTCTTT. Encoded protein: CASSSAGQIEAFF.

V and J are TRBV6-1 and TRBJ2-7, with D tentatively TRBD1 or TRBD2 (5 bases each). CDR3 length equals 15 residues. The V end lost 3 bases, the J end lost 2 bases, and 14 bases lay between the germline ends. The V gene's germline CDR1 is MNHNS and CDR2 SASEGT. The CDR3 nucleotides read TGTGCCAGCAGTGAGAGGGGAACTTCCGCCTACGAGCAGTACTTC. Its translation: CASSERGTSAYEQYF.

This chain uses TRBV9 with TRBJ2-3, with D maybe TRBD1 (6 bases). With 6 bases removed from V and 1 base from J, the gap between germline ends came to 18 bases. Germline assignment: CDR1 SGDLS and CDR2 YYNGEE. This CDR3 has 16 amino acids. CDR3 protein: CASTQKGVIGTDTQYF. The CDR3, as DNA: TGTGCCAGCACCCAGAAGGGGGTGATCGGCACAGATACGCAGTATTTT. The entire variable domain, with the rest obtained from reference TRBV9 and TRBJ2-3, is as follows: DSGVTQTPKHLITATGQRVTLRCSPRSGDLSVYWYQQSLDQGLQFLIQYYNGEERAKGNILERFSAQQFPDLHSELNLSSLELGDSALYFCASTQKGVIGTDTQYFGPGTRLTVL.

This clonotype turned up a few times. The CDR3 spells CASRGTGSPYEQYV. The CDR3 DNA follows: TGTGCCAGCAGGGGGACAGGGTCCCCCTACGAGCAGTACGTC. The rearrangement uses TRBV6-2 or TRBV6-3 and TRBJ2-7; 9 bases are shared with TRBD1. This CDR3 is 14 amino acids long. Per the germline V gene, CDR1 is MNHEY and CDR2 is SVGEGT. V gave up 6 bases and J gave up 2 bases; unmatched junction bases: 5.

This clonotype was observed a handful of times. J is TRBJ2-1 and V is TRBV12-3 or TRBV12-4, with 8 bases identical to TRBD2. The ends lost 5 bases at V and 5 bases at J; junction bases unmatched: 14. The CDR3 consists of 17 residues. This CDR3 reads CASSPLWPAGENNEQFF. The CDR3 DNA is TGTGCCAGCAGTCCCCTTTGGCCAGCGGGGGAGAACAATGAGCAGTTCTTC.

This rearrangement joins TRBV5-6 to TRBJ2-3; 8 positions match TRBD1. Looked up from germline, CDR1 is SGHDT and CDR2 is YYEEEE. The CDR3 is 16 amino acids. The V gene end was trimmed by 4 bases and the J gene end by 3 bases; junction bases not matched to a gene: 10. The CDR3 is CASSLTGGESTDTQYF. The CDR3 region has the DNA TGTGCCAGCAGCCTAACAGGGGGAGAATCAACAGATACGCAGTATTTT. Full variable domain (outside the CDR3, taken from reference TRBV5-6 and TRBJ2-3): DAGVTQSPTHLIKTRGQQVTLRCSPKSGHDTVSWYQQALGQGPQFIFQYYEEEERQRGNFPDRFSGHQFPNYSSELNVNALLLGDSALYLCASSLTGGESTDTQYFGPGTRLTVL.

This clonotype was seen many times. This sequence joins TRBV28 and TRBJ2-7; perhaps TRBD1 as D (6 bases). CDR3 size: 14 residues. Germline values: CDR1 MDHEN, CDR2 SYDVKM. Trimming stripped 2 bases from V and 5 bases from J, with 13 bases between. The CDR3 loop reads CASSLGGRDDEQYV. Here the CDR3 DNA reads TGTGCCAGCAGTTTAGGGGGCAGGGATGACGAGCAGTACGTC.

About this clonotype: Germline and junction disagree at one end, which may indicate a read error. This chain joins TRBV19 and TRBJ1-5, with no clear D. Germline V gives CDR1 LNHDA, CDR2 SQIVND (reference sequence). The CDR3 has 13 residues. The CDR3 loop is CASNISLVQPQHF. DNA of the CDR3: TGTGCCAGTAATATATCATTAGTCCAGCCCCAGCATTTT.

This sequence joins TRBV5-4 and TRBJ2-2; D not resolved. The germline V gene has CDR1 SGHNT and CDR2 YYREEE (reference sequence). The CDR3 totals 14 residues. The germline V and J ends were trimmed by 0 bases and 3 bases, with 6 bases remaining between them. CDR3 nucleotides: TGTGCCAGCAGCTTGGCCCGAGACACCGGGGAGCTGTTTTTT. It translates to CASSLARDTGELFF.

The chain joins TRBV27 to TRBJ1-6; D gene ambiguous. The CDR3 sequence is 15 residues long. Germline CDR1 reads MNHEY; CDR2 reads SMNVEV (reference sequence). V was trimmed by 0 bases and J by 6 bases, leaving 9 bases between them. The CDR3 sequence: CASSLSQGSNSPLHF. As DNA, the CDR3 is TGTGCCAGCAGTTTATCGCAAGGGTCTAATTCACCCCTCCACTTT.